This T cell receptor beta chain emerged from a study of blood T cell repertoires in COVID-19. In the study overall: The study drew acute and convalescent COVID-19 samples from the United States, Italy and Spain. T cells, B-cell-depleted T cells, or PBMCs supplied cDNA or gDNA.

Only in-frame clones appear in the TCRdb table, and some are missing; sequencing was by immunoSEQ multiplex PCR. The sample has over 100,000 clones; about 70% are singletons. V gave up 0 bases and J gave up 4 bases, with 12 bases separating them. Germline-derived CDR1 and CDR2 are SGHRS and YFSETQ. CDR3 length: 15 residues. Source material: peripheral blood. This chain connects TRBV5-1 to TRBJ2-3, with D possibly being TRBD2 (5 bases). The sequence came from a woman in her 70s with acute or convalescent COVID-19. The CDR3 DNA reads TGCGCCAGCAGCTTGGACGGGAATTGGGCAGATACGCAGTATTTT. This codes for CASSLDGNWADTQYF.